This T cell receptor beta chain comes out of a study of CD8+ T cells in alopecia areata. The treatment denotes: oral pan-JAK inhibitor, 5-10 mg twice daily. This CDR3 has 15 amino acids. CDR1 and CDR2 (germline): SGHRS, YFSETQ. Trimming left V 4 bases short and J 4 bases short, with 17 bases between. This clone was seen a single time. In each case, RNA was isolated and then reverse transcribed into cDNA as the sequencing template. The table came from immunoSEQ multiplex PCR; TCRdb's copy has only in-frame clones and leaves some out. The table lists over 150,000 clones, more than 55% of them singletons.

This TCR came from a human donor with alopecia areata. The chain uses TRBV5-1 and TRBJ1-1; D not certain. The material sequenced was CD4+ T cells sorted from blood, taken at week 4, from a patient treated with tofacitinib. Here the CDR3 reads CASSPGPSAPTEAFF. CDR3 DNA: TGCGCCAGCAGCCCCGGACCCTCGGCCCCCACTGAAGCTTTCTTT.